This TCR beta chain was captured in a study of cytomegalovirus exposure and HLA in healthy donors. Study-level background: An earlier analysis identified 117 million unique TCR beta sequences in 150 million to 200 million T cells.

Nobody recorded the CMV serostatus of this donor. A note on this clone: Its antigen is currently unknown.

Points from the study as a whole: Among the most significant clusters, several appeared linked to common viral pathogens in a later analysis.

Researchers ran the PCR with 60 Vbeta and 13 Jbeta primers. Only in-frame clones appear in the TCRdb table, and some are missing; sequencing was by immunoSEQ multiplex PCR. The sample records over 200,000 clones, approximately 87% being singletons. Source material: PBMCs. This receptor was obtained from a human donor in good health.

The CDR3 DNA is TGTGCCAGCAGCTTGGAAAGGGGCCAGCCCCAGCATTTT. Amino acid sequence: CASSLERGQPQHF. The rearrangement uses TRBV5-4 and TRBJ1-5, with D perhaps TRBD1 (5 bases). The germline V gene encodes CDR1 SGHNT and CDR2 YYREEE (reference sequence). The V and J ends lost 0 bases and 7 bases respectively, with 8 bases between them. CDR3 length equals 13 residues.